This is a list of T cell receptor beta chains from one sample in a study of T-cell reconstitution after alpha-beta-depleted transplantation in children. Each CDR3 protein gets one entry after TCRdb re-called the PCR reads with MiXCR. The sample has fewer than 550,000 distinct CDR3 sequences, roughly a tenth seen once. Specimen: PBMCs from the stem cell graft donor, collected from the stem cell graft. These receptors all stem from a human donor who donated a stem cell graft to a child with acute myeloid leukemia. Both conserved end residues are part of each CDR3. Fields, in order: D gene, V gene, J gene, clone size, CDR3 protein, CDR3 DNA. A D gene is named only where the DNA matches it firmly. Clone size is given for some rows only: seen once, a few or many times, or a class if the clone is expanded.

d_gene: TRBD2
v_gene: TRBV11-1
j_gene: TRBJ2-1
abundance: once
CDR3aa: CASSLSGRGRYNEQFF
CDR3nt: TGTGCCAGCAGCTTAAGCGGTCGCGGGAGGTACAATGAGCAGTTCTTC

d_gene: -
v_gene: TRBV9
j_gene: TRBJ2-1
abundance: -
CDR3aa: CASSDLGAPVSDGSSYNEQFF
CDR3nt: TGTGCCAGCAGCGATCTAGGAGCGCCCGTTTCGGACGGAAGCTCCTACAATGAGCAGTTCTTC

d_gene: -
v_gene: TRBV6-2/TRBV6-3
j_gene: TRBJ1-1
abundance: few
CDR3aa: CASTDFRGGNTEAFF
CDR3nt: TGTGCCAGCACCGATTTTCGGGGGGGGAACACTGAAGCTTTCTTT

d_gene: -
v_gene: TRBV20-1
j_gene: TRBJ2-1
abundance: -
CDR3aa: CSAHTGRGASNEQFF
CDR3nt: TGCAGTGCCCATACTGGACGGGGAGCCTCGAATGAGCAGTTCTTC

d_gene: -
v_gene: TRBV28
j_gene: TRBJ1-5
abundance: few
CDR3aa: CASSLSPVGGLRHQPQHF
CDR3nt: TGTGCCAGCAGTTTATCGCCGGTGGGGGGCCTTAGACATCAGCCCCAGCATTTT

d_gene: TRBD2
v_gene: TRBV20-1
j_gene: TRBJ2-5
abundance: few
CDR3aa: CSARQREREETQYF
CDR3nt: TGCAGTGCTAGACAGCGGGAGAGAGAAGAGACCCAGTACTTC

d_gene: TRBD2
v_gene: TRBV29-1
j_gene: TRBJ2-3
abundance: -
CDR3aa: CSMHERGGQDTQYF
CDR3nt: TGCAGCATGCACGAGCGGGGGGGCCAAGATACGCAGTATTTT

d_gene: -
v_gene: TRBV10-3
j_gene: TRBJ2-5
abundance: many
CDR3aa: CATEDRTVQETQYF
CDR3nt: TGTGCCACCGAGGACCGTACAGTTCAAGAGACCCAGTACTTC

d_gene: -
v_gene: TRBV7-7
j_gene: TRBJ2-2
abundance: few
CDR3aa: CASSPDGNAGELFF
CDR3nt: TGTGCTAGCAGCCCGGACGGGAACGCCGGGGAGCTGTTTTTT

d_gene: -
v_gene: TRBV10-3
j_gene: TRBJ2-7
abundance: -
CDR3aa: CAISDGRTAYEQYF
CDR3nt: TGTGCCATCAGTGACGGACGAACAGCCTACGAGCAGTACTTC

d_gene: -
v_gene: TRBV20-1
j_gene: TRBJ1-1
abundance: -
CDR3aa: CSARSGWGGHTEAFF
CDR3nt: TGCAGTGCTCGATCCGGTTGGGGGGGGCACACTGAAGCTTTCTTT